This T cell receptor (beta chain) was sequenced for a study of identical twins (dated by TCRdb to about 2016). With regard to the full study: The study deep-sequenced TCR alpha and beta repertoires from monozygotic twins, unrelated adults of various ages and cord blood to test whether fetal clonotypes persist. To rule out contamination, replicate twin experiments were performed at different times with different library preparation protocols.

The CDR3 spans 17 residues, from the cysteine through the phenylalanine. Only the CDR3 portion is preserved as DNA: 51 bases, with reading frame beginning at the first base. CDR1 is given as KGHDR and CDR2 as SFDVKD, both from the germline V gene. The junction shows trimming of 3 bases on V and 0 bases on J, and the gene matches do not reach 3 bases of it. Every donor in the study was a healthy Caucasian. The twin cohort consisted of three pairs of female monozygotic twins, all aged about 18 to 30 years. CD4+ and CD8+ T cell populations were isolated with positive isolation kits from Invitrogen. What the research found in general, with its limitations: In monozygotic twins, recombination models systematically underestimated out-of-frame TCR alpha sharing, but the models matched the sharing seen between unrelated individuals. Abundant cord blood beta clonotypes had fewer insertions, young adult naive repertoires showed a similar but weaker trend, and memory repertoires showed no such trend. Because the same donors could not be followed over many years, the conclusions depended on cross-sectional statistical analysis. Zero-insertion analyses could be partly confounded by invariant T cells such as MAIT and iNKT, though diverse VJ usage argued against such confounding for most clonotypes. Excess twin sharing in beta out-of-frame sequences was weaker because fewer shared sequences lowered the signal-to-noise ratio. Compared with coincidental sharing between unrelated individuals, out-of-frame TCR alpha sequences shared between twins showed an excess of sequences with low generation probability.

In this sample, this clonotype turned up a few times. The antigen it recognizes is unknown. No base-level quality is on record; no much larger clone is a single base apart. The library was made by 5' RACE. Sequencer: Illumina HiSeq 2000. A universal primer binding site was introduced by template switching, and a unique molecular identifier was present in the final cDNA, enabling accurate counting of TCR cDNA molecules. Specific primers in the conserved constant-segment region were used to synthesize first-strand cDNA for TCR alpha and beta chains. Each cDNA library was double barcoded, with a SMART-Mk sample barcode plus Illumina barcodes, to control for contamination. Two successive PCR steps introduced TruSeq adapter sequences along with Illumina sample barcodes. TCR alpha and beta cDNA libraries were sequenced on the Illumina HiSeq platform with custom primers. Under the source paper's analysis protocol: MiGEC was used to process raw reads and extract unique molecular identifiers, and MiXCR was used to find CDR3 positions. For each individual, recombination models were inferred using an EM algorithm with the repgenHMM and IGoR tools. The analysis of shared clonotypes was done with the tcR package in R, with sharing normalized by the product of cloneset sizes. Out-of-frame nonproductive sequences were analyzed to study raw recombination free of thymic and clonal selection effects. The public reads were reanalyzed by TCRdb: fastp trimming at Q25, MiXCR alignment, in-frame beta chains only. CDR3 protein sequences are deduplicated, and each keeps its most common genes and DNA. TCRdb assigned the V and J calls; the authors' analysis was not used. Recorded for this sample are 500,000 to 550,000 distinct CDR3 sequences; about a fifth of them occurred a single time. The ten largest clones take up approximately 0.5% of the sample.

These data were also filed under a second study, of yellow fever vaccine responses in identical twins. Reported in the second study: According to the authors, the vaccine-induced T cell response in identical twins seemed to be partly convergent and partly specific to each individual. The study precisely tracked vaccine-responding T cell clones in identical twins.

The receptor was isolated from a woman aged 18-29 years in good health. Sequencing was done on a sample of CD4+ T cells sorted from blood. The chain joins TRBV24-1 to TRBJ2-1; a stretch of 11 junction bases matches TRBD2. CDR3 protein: CATSDPTSGISYNEQFF. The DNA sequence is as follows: TGTGCCACCAGTGATCCGACTAGCGGGATCTCCTACAATGAGCAGTTCTTC.